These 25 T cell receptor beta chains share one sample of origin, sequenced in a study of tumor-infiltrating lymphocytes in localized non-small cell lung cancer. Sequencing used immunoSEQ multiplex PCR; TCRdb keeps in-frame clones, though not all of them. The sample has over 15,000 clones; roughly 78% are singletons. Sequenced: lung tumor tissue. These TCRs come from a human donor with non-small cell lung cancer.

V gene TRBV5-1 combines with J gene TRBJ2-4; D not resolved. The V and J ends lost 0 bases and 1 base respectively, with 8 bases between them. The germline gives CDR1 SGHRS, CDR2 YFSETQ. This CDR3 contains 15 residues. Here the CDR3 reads CASSLGSGAKNIQYF. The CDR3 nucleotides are TGCGCCAGCAGCTTGGGATCCGGGGCCAAAAACATTCAGTACTTC.

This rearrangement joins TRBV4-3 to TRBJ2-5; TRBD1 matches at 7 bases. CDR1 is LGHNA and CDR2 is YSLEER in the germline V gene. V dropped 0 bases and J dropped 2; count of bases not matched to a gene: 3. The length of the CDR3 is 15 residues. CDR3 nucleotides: TGCGCCAGCAGCCAAGACCGGACAGGACAAGAGACCCAGTACTTC. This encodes CASSQDRTGQETQYF.

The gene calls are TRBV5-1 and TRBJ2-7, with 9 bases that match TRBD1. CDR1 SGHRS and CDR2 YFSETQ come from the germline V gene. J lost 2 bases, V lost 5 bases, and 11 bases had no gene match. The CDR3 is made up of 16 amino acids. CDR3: CASSRGFGQGTYEQYF. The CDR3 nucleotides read TGCGCCAGCAGTCGGGGGTTCGGACAGGGGACCTACGAGCAGTACTTC.

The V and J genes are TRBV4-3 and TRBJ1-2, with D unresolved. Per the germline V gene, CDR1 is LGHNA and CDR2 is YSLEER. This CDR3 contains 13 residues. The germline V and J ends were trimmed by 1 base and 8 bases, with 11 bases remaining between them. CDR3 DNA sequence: TGCGCCAGCAGCCAAGGAGAAGGATACGGCTACACCTTC. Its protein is CASSQGEGYGYTF.

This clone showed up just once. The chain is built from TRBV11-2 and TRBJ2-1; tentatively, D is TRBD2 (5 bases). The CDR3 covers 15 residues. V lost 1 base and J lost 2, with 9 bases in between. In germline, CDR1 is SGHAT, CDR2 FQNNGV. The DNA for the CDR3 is TGTGCCAGCAGCTTAGCCAGCGGACCCTACAATGAGCAGTTCTTC. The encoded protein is CASSLASGPYNEQFF.

The CDR3 DNA sequence: TGTGCCTGGAGTGACCGAGGACGCTCTGGAAACACCATATATTTT. Its translation is CAWSDRGRSGNTIYF. The chain couples TRBV30 to TRBJ1-3; D not resolved. CDR1 and CDR2 from the germline V gene are GTSNPN and SVGIG (reference sequence). CDR3 size: 15 residues. V dropped 1 base and J dropped 0 bases, with 10 bases sitting between them.

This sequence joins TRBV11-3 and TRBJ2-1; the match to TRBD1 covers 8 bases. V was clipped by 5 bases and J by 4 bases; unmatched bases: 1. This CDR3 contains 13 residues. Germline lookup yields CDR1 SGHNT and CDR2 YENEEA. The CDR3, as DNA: TGTGCCAGCAGCACAGGGGGGTACAATGAGCAGTTCTTC. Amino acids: CASSTGGYNEQFF.

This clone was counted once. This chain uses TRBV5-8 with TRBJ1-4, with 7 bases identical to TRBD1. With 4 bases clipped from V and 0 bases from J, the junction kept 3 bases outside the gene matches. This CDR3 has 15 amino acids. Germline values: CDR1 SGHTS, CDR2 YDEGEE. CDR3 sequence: CASSRGQATNEKLFF. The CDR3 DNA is TGTGCCAGCAGCCGTGGACAGGCAACTAATGAAAAACTGTTTTTT.

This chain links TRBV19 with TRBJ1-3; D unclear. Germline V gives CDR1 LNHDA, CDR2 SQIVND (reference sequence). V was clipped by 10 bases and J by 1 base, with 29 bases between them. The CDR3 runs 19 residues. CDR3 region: CATISPYLRPDLSGNTIYF. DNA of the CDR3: TGTGCCACCATCTCGCCTTACCTCCGGCCCGACCTATCTGGAAACACCATATATTTT.

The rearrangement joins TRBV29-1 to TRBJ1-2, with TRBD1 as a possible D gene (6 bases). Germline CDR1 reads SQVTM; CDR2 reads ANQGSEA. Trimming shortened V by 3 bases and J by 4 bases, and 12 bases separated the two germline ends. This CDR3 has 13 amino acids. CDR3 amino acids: CSVDWGLSYGYTF. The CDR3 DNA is TGCAGCGTTGATTGGGGGCTCTCCTATGGCTACACCTTC.

The CDR3 is CASSRHNKVHEAFF. The DNA for the CDR3 is TGTGCCAGCAGCCGACACAATAAAGTTCATGAAGCTTTCTTT. The chain is built from TRBV14 and TRBJ1-1; D not resolved. Germline CDR1 and CDR2: SGHDN and FVKESK. Deletions cut 4 bases from V and 7 bases from J, with 16 bases between. CDR3 size: 14 residues.

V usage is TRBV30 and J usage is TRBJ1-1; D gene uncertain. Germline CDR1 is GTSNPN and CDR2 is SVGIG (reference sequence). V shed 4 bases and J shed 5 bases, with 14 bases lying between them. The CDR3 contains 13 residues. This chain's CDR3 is CAWTLDHRTEAFF. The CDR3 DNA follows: TGTGCCTGGACCCTGGACCATCGGACTGAAGCTTTCTTT.

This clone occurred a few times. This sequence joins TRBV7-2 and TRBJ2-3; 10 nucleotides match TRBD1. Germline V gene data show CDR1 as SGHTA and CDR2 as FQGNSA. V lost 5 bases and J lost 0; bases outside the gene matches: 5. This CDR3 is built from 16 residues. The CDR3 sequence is CASSRDRGSSTDTQYF. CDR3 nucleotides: TGTGCCAGCAGCCGGGACAGGGGATCTAGCACAGATACGCAGTATTTT.

The CDR3 bases are TGTGCCAGCAGCCCCCCAGGTCGGCTAGCGGGGGGGTTTAGCACAGATACGCAGTATTTT. Translated, it gives CASSPPGRLAGGFSTDTQYF. This rearrangement joins TRBV5-4 to TRBJ2-3; 12 positions agree with TRBD2. CDR3 size: 20 residues. Trimming took 4 bases from V and 0 from J; bases not matched to a gene: 15. Germline CDR1 SGHNT, CDR2 YYREEE (reference sequence).

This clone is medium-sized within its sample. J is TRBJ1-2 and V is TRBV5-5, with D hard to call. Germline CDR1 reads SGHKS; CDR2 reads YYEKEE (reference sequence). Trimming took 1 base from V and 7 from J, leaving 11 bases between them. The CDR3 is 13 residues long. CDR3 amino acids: CASSLTVGSGYTF. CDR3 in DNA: TGTGCCAGCAGCTTGACTGTTGGGTCTGGCTACACCTTC.

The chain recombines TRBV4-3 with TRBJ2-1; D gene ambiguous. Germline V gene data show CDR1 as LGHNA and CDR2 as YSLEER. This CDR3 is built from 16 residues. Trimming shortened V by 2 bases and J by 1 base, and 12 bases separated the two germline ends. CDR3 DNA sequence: TGCGCCAGCAGCCAATACCCTATCGTATCCTACAATGAGCAGTTCTTC. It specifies CASSQYPIVSYNEQFF.

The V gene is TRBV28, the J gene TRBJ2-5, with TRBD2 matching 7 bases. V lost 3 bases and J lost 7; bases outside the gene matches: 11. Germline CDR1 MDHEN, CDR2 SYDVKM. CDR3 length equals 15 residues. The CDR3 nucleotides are TGTGCCAGCAGTTTCGGGGGGAATAGCGTGGCGACCCAGTACTTC. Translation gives CASSFGGNSVATQYF.

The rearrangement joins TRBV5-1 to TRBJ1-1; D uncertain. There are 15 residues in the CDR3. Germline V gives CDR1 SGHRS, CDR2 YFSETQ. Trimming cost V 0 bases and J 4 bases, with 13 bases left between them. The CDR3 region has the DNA TGCGCCAGCAGCTTGGCGGGAGGAGGGATCACTGAAGCTTTCTTT. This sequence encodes CASSLAGGGITEAFF.

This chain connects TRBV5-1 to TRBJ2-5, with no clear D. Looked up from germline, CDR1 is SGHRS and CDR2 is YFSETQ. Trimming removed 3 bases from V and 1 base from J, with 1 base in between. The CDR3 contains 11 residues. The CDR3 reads CASSSQETQYF. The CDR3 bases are TGCGCCAGCAGCTCCCAAGAGACCCAGTACTTC.

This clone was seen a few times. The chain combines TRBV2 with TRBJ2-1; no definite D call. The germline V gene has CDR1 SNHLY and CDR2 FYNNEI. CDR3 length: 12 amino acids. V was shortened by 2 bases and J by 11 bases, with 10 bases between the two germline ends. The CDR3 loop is CASSEIGAQQFF. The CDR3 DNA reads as TGTGCCAGCAGTGAAATCGGCGCCCAGCAGTTCTTC.

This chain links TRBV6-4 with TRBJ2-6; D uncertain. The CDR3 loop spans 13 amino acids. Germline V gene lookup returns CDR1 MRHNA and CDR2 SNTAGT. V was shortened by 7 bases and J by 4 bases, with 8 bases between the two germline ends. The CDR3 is CASKGSGANVLTF. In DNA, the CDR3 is TGTGCCAGCAAGGGTTCCGGGGCCAACGTCCTGACTTTC.

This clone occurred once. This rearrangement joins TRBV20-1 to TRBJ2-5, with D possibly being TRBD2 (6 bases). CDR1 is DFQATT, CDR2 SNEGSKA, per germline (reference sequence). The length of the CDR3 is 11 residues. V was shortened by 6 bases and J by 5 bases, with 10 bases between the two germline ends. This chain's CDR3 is CSAKRAETQYF. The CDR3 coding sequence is TGCAGTGCAAAGCGGGCGGAGACCCAGTACTTC.

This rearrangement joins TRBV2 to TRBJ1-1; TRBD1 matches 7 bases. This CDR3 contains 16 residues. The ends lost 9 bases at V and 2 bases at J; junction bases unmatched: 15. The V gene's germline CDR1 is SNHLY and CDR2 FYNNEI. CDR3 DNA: TGTGCCAGTCAAACAGGGGTCTTTAATGCAAACACTGAAGCTTTCTTT. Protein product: CASQTGVFNANTEAFF. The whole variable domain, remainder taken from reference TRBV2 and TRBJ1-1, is EPEVTQTPSHQVTQMGQEVILRCVPISNHLYFYWYRQILGQKVEFLVSFYNNEISEKSEIFDDQFSVERPDGSNFTLKIRSTKLEDSAMYFCASQTGVFNANTEAFFGQGTRLTVV.

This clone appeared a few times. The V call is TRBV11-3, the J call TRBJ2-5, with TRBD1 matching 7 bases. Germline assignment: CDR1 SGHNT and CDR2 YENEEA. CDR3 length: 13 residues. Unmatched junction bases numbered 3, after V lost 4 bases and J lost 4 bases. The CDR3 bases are TGTGCCAGCAGCTCTGACAGGGCAGAGACCCAGTACTTC. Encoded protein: CASSSDRAETQYF. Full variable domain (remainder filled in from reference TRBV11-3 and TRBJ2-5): EAGVVQSPRYKIIEKKQPVAFWCNPISGHNTLYWYLQNLGQGPELLIRYENEEAVDDSQLPKDRFSAERLKGVDSTLKIQPAELGDSAVYLCASSSDRAETQYFGPGTRLLVL.

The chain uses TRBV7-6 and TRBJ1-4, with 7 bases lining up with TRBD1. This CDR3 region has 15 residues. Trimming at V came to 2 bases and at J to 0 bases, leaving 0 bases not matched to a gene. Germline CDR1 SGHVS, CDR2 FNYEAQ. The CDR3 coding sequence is TGTGCCAGCAGCTTACAGGGGGCAACTAATGAAAAACTGTTTTTT. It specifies CASSLQGATNEKLFF.